Listed below are T cell receptor beta chains from one sample, sequenced in a study of regulatory T cells in long-lasting Graves disease. TCRdb ran MiXCR on the multiplex PCR reads and lists one entry per CDR3 protein. The data show roughly 350,000 distinct CDR3 sequences, 15% to 20% seen once. These data also featured in a second study, about T cells in Graves' hyperthyroidism and ophthalmopathy.

This specimen was peripheral blood mononuclear cells (PBMCs), taken at new diagnosis, from a patient treated with antithyroid drugs. These receptors were taken from a man aged 40-49 years with Graves disease. Each CDR3 is given without its conserved first and last residue. A D gene is named only where the DNA matches it firmly.

>TRBV18|TRBJ1-6|.
ASSPRNNSPLH
>TRBV18|TRBJ2-7|.
ASSPLGQYEQY
>TRBV5-1|TRBJ2-2|.
ASSWRPGADTGELF
>TRBV12-3/TRBV12-4|TRBJ2-5|TRBD1
ASRRDRAQQETQY
>TRBV7-9|TRBJ2-3|.
ASASDHLLDTQY
>TRBV20-1|TRBJ1-1|.
SARRTDTEAF
>TRBV9|TRBJ1-1|TRBD1
ASSASDRVFAEAF
>TRBV12-5|TRBJ1-6|TRBD1
ASGPGQENSPLH
>TRBV15|TRBJ2-5|.
TTSPGLQETQY
>TRBV6-2/TRBV6-3|TRBJ1-3|.
ASSLLGSSGNTIY
>TRBV5-1|TRBJ1-1|TRBD1
ASSADRGTEAF
>TRBV12-5|TRBJ2-7|TRBD2
ASGLVAGRWSYEQY
>TRBV20-1|TRBJ2-7|.
SATRGHEQY
>TRBV20-1|TRBJ2-3|.
SARDMGHPSTDTQY
>TRBV28|TRBJ2-3|TRBD2
ASSSTSGGAFATQY
>TRBV18|TRBJ1-2|TRBD1
ASSPRTGGSYGYT
>TRBV10-3|TRBJ1-1|.
AISESGQMNTEAF
>TRBV20-1|TRBJ2-1|TRBD1
SAGRTGENEQF
>TRBV12-3/TRBV12-4|TRBJ2-2|.
ASSIRGTGELF
>TRBV7-9|TRBJ2-1|.
ASSLVAVDEQF
>TRBV7-9|TRBJ2-1|.
ASSSNRGRLYEQF
>TRBV28|TRBJ2-5|TRBD2
ASSNSGGVTQY
>TRBV12-3/TRBV12-4|TRBJ1-3|.
ASSLPDLYSGNTIY
>TRBV7-9|TRBJ1-6|.
ASSLGGVRNSPLH
>TRBV3-1|TRBJ2-3|.
ASSQADTQY
>TRBV20-1|TRBJ2-7|.
SARDRPDGHAN
>TRBV11-2|TRBJ2-2|.
ASSLHAGADTGELF
>TRBV20-1|TRBJ1-4|.
SARVSGATNEKLF
>TRBV5-1|TRBJ1-5|TRBD1
ASSLSGGFNQPQH
>TRBV5-1|TRBJ1-1|.
ASSPKTVNTEAF
>TRBV10-3|TRBJ2-5|.
AVATGSETQY
>TRBV28|TRBJ1-6|.
ASTAGVGGSPLH
>TRBV6-2/TRBV6-3|TRBJ2-3|TRBD1
ASTQGQGTDTQY
>TRBV7-2|TRBJ1-4|TRBD1
ASSPSTGLHEKLF
>TRBV12-3/TRBV12-4|TRBJ1-1|.
ASSWVGPNTEAF
>TRBV2|TRBJ1-6|.
ASSEEVALH
>TRBV7-2|TRBJ2-5|TRBD2
ASSLGLSTTETQY
>TRBV28|TRBJ2-1|TRBD2
ASSTRVPGLAGVVDEQF
>TRBV24-1|TRBJ2-5|.
ATSDSKSGSETQY
>TRBV7-2|TRBJ2-5|.
ASSLKRAMAQETQY
>TRBV27|TRBJ1-2|.
ASSLWPGGGYT
>TRBV2|TRBJ2-7|.
ASSGSTGPTYEQY
>TRBV28|TRBJ1-1|.
ASINQMNTEAF
>TRBV28|TRBJ2-7|.
ASSAPRGTSYEQY
>TRBV12-3/TRBV12-4|TRBJ1-3|.
ASCRAGNTIY
>TRBV6-5|TRBJ2-5|TRBD2
ASRKLAGVGETQY
>TRBV28|TRBJ2-7|TRBD2
ASRGTSSYEQY
>TRBV28|TRBJ1-4|TRBD1
ASSLTGAATNEKLF
>TRBV6-2/TRBV6-3|TRBJ2-5|TRBD1
ASSYGQELRETQY
>TRBV6-4|TRBJ2-3|TRBD2
ASTERGLAGGTDTQY
>TRBV24-1|TRBJ2-2|.
ATSDTDSFGELF
>TRBV28|TRBJ1-5|.
ASSDLQLRGSNQPQH
>TRBV18|TRBJ2-7|TRBD1
ASSQYTGVEQY
>TRBV5-1|TRBJ1-1|.
ASRYRTDTDTEAF
>TRBV7-9|TRBJ2-5|TRBD1
ASEGAKTQY
>TRBV14|TRBJ2-4|.
ASSQAAGLAKNIQY